This T cell receptor (beta chain) is from a study of T-cell memory formation after mild COVID-19. Overall study findings and caveats: CD4/CD8 balance characterized clones contracting day 15 to 85, and CD4+ skew characterized later expanders. The pre-infection memory compartment contained some responding clones, suggesting cross-reactive memory joined. CD4+ contracting clones were mainly CM and EM; CD8+ ones, EMRA.

UMIs and sample barcodes were carried by the TCR alpha and TCR beta cDNA libraries that 5'RACE produced using constant-segment primers. TCRdb itself ran the 5' RACE reads through MiXCR, one entry per CDR3 protein. Found here are under 50,000 distinct CDR3 sequences, roughly a quarter of them singletons; the top ten hold 35% to 50%. Trimming took off 8 bases at V and 2 bases at J, with 3 bases between the two ends. This CDR3 is 10 amino acids long. The germline gives CDR1 MGHDK, CDR2 SYGVNS. Ten or more counts support this clonotype. Its antigen is undetermined. Sample: PBMCs or a T cell subset sorted from them (not recorded which). The sequence was obtained from a man aged 18 to 35 who had mild COVID-19 (a few samples of this study predate the infection). Cell type and time point are not known. This chain joins TRBV25-1 and TRBJ2-5; D gene unclear. In DNA, the CDR3 is TGTGCCAGCGGGCAAGAGACCCAGTACTTC. Translated: CASGQETQYF.